Below are 30 T cell receptor beta chains sequenced from a single sample in a study of blood T cell repertoires in COVID-19. Assay: immunoSEQ multiplex PCR; the TCRdb copy retains only in-frame clones and omits some. This sample yields approximately 210,000 clones, of which about nine tenths are seen a single time; about 4.8% belongs to the top ten. The sequencing sample was made of peripheral blood. Receptor source: a middle-aged woman with acute or convalescent COVID-19.

The chain links TRBV4-1 to TRBJ1-2; TRBD1 matches 10 bases. V lost 4 bases to trimming and J lost 6 bases; unmatched junction nucleotides: 2. The CDR3 spans 13 residues. Germline V gives CDR1 MGHRA, CDR2 YSYEKL. The CDR3 loop is CASSRDRGHGYTF. For the CDR3, the DNA is TGCGCCAGCAGCCGGGACAGGGGACATGGCTACACCTTC.

This chain connects TRBV3-1 (or the pseudogene TRBV3-2) to TRBJ1-1; the D gene is possibly TRBD1 (5 bases). The CDR3 consists of 14 residues. The germline V and J ends were trimmed by 2 bases and 4 bases, with 11 bases remaining between them. Per germline, CDR1 LGHDT and CDR2 YNNKEL (reference sequence). CDR3 sequence: CASSQQGKGTEAFF. The CDR3, as DNA: TGTGCCAGCAGCCAACAGGGAAAGGGCACTGAAGCTTTCTTT.

The V call is TRBV10-3, the J call TRBJ2-7; 9 bases are shared with TRBD1. The V gene's germline CDR1 is ENHRY and CDR2 SYGVKD. Trimming took 6 bases from V and 1 from J; bases not matched to a gene: 7. The CDR3 totals 15 residues. The CDR3 DNA sequence: TGTGCCATCAGCAATGGACAGGGGACGTCCTACGAGCAGTACGTC. Protein: CAISNGQGTSYEQYV.

The gene calls are TRBV10-2 and TRBJ1-5; perhaps TRBD1 as D (6 bases). Trimming cost V 3 bases and J 4 bases, with 10 bases left between them. CDR1 and CDR2 from the germline V gene are WSHSY and SAAADI. This CDR3 is built from 14 residues. The CDR3 DNA is TGCGCCAGCAGTGATACACAGGGAAATCAGCCCCAGCATTTT. Translated: CASSDTQGNQPQHF.

The rearrangement links TRBV10-3 to TRBJ1-1, with TRBD1 as a possible D gene (6 bases). The CDR3 is 13 residues long. Germline CDR1 is ENHRY and CDR2 is SYGVKD. V gave up 5 bases and J gave up 6 bases, with 13 bases separating them. The CDR3 region has the DNA TGTGCCATCAGTCTCGATCAGGGGTCTGAAGCTTTCTTT. It codes for CAISLDQGSEAFF.

The chain recombines TRBV19 with TRBJ1-3; 9 nucleotides agree with TRBD1. CDR1 is LNHDA, CDR2 SQIVND, per germline (reference sequence). V was pared by 5 bases and J by 5 bases, with 7 bases of the junction left unmatched. The CDR3 extends over 15 amino acids. The CDR3 here is CASSADRGPRNTIYF. CDR3 coding DNA: TGTGCCAGTAGTGCGGACAGGGGACCCCGAAACACCATATATTTT.

This clone was observed once. The chain is built from TRBV19 and TRBJ1-2; D is undetermined. The germline CDR1 and CDR2 sequences are LNHDA and SQIVND (reference sequence). The length of the CDR3 is 14 residues. The V end was cut by 2 bases, the J end by 4 bases, with 11 bases between. The CDR3 DNA is TGTGCCAGTAGTATACTAGATTTCGGCTATGGCTACACCTTC. It yields the protein CASSILDFGYGYTF.

CDR3 nucleotides: TGCGCCAGCAGCTTAGGACTAGCGGGGGTCTCAGATACGCAGTATTTT. This sequence encodes CASSLGLAGVSDTQYF. This chain links TRBV10-1 with TRBJ2-3, with TRBD2 matching 13 bases. V lost 6 bases, J lost 4 bases, and 7 bases stayed unmatched. CDR1 is WNHNN, CDR2 SYGVQD, per germline (reference sequence). CDR3 length: 16 amino acids.

This clone has just one count. J is TRBJ1-1 and V is TRBV2, with D perhaps TRBD1 (6 bases). The CDR3 is 16 amino acids. Germline V gene data show CDR1 as SNHLY and CDR2 as FYNNEI. V was clipped by 6 bases and J by 3 bases, with 20 bases between them. DNA for the CDR3: TGTGCCAGCAGGCCCATCACAGGGAAGGTGCACACTGAAGCTTTCTTT. It translates to CASRPITGKVHTEAFF.

The V and J genes are TRBV12-3 or TRBV12-4 and TRBJ1-6; D remains ambiguous. CDR3 length: 13 amino acids. V lost 7 bases and J lost 7, with 11 bases in between. In nucleotides, the CDR3 is TGTGCCAGCACCTTGTCTAGAAATTCACCCCTCCACTTT. It translates to CASTLSRNSPLHF.

This clone turned up a few times. The rearrangement uses TRBV5-4 and TRBJ2-2, with 7 nucleotides matching TRBD1. V lost 4 bases, J lost 4 bases, and 10 bases stayed unmatched. The CDR3 has 16 amino acids. CDR1 is SGHNT and CDR2 is YYREEE in the germline V gene (reference sequence). This CDR3 reads CASSVGAYRGTGELFF. Here the CDR3 DNA reads TGTGCCAGCAGCGTGGGAGCTTACAGGGGCACCGGGGAGCTGTTTTTT. Supplemented by reference TRBV5-4 and TRBJ2-2, the full variable domain reads ETGVTQSPTHLIKTRGQQVTLRCSSQSGHNTVSWYQQALGQGPQFIFQYYREEENGRGNFPPRFSGLQFPNYSSELNVNALELDDSALYLCASSVGAYRGTGELFFGEGSRLTVL.

This clone was counted only a few times. This chain connects TRBV6-5 to TRBJ1-5; weak D call: TRBD1 (5 bases). CDR3 length equals 13 residues. V was clipped by 8 bases and J by 3 bases, with 11 bases between them. The V gene's germline CDR1 is MNHEY and CDR2 SVGAGI. As DNA, the CDR3 is TGTGCCAGCCTGGACACTTTCAATCAGCCCCAGCATTTT. It specifies CASLDTFNQPQHF.

The chain couples TRBV4-1 to TRBJ2-1; D uncertain. Between the trimmed V and J ends, which lost 0 bases and 5 bases, there was a span of 11 bases. Germline-derived CDR1 and CDR2 are MGHRA and YSYEKL. The CDR3 spans 15 residues. CDR3 sequence (DNA): TGCGCCAGCAGCCAAGATCGGAGCACTCACAATGAGCAGTTCTTC. This gives the protein CASSQDRSTHNEQFF.

The chain combines TRBV6-5 with TRBJ2-1, with 9 bases matching TRBD1. The CDR3 runs 14 residues. The germline CDR1 and CDR2 sequences are MNHEY and SVGAGI. V shed 6 bases, J shed 2 bases, and the junction held 2 bases outside the gene matches. The DNA for the CDR3 is TGTGCCAGCAGGGACAGGGGCCCCTACAATGAGCAGTTCTTC. This translates into CASRDRGPYNEQFF.

This sequence joins TRBV29-1 and TRBJ2-3, with unresolved D. The CDR3 is made up of 17 amino acids. Per germline, CDR1 SQVTM and CDR2 ANQGSEA. V was clipped by 0 bases and J by 0 bases, with 16 bases between them. The CDR3 DNA follows: TGCAGCGTTGAAGATCCTTACGGCGGCCTAAGCACAGATACGCAGTATTTT. Encoded protein: CSVEDPYGGLSTDTQYF.

The chain employs TRBV6-4 and TRBJ2-3, with 8 bases fitting TRBD2. Germline lookup yields CDR1 MRHNA and CDR2 SNTAGT. CDR3 length equals 16 residues. V dropped 2 bases and J dropped 12; count of bases not matched to a gene: 16. The CDR3 reads CASSDGLAGFARVQYF. CDR3 bases: TGTGCCAGCAGTGACGGGTTAGCGGGGTTTGCGCGGGTCCAGTATTTT.

The chain joins TRBV30 to TRBJ1-2, with 7 nucleotides matching TRBD1. The CDR3 length is 13 residues. Germline CDR1 GTSNPN, CDR2 SVGIG (reference sequence). CDR3 amino acids: CASGRGSNYGYTF. For the CDR3, the DNA is TGTGCATCCGGCAGGGGGAGTAACTATGGCTACACCTTC. The whole variable domain, remainder taken from reference TRBV30 and TRBJ1-2, is SQTIHQWPATLVQPVGSPLSLECTVEGTSNPNLYWYRQAAGRGLQLLFYSVGIGQISSEVPQNLSASRPQDRQFILSSKKLLLSDSGFYLCASGRGSNYGYTFGSGTRLTVV.

J is TRBJ1-1 and V is TRBV5-6; D is ambiguous. Trimming shortened V by 0 bases and J by 6 bases, and 15 bases separated the two germline ends. Germline CDR1 is SGHDT and CDR2 is YYEEEE. This CDR3 has 15 residues. CDR3 sequence reads: CASSLVSLLSPEAFF. As DNA, the CDR3 is TGTGCCAGCAGCTTGGTTTCACTCCTCTCCCCTGAAGCTTTCTTT. The full variable domain, rest sourced from reference TRBV5-6 and TRBJ1-1, is DAGVTQSPTHLIKTRGQQVTLRCSPKSGHDTVSWYQQALGQGPQFIFQYYEEEERQRGNFPDRFSGHQFPNYSSELNVNALLLGDSALYLCASSLVSLLSPEAFFGQGTRLTVV.

CDR3 amino acids: CASSSMGTGEKLFF. The CDR3 DNA follows: TGCGCCAGCAGCTCAATGGGTACGGGGGAAAAACTGTTTTTT. V is TRBV4-1 and J is TRBJ1-4; D remains ambiguous. Germline lookup yields CDR1 MGHRA and CDR2 YSYEKL. The CDR3 totals 14 residues. The ends were cut back, 5 bases at V and 8 bases at J, with 15 bases in the middle.

The chain uses TRBV7-9 and TRBJ2-1; 9 positions match TRBD1. This CDR3 has 14 amino acids. CDR1 SEHNR and CDR2 FQNEAQ come from the germline V gene (reference sequence). Unmatched junction bases numbered 12, after V lost 6 bases and J lost 12 bases. For the CDR3, the DNA is TGTGCCAGCAGTCTTCCGGGACAGGGATACTTGCAGTTCTTC. It specifies CASSLPGQGYLQFF.

The rearrangement joins TRBV28 to TRBJ1-2; 8 bases align to TRBD1. V trimming: 5 bases; J trimming: 3 bases; junction bases outside the gene matches: 8. Germline CDR1 is MDHEN and CDR2 is SYDVKM. The CDR3 is 15 residues long. The CDR3 nucleotides are TGTGCCAGCAGTCCGTCGCCAGGGGGCGACTATGGCTACACCTTC. Translation: CASSPSPGGDYGYTF.

The chain links TRBV18 to TRBJ1-1, with D perhaps TRBD1 (6 bases). Germline CDR1 reads KGHSH; CDR2 reads LQKENI. The CDR3 is made up of 13 amino acids. The germline V and J ends were trimmed by 5 bases and 3 bases, with 10 bases remaining between them. The CDR3 here is CASSARQDTEAFF. CDR3 nucleotides: TGTGCCAGCTCAGCCCGACAGGACACTGAAGCTTTCTTT.

This clone showed up just once. The chain couples TRBV6-5 to TRBJ1-6; D possibly corresponds to TRBD1 (5 bases). Germline CDR1 is MNHEY and CDR2 is SVGAGI. This CDR3 is 15 amino acids long. V was cut by 6 bases and J by 7 bases, with 16 bases left in between. CDR3 protein: CASRRDGARNSPLHF. The CDR3 DNA sequence: TGTGCCAGCAGGCGCGATGGGGCGAGGAATTCACCCCTCCACTTT.

The J gene is TRBJ1-6, the V gene TRBV21-1. TRBV21-1 is given as a pseudogene. The CDR3 loop spans 13 amino acids. The CDR3 protein is CASSNTPRSPLHF. DNA of the CDR3: TGTGCCAGCAGCAATACCCCTCGGTCACCCCTCCACTTT.

The chain links TRBV5-5 to TRBJ2-2; TRBD1 agrees at 11 bases. In germline, CDR1 is SGHKS, CDR2 YYEKEE (reference sequence). This CDR3 spans 19 amino acids. The V and J ends lost 1 base and 7 bases, in that order; junction bases with no gene match: 15. CDR3 in amino acids: CASSLSTHRTGGLGGELFF. DNA for the CDR3: TGTGCCAGCAGCTTGTCCACCCACCGGACAGGGGGCTTGGGCGGGGAGCTGTTTTTT. Full variable domain (outside the CDR3, taken from reference TRBV5-5 and TRBJ2-2): DAGVTQSPTHLIKTRGQQVTLRCSPISGHKSVSWYQQVLGQGPQFIFQYYEKEERGRGNFPDRFSARQFPNYSSELNVNALLLGDSALYLCASSLSTHRTGGLGGELFFGEGSRLTVL.

The chain combines TRBV18 with TRBJ1-3; possible D gene TRBD1, 5 bases. The CDR3 has 14 amino acids. The V gene's germline CDR1 is KGHSH and CDR2 LQKENI. The V and J ends lost 6 bases and 4 bases respectively, with 13 bases between them. DNA for the CDR3: TGTGCCAGCTCGGACAATGGGGCCGGAAACACCATATATTTT. It codes for CASSDNGAGNTIYF.

This clone was seen a single time. CDR3 sequence reads: CASCGVGQVTDTQYF. CDR3 nucleotide sequence: TGCGCCAGCTGCGGCGTAGGACAGGTCACAGATACGCAGTATTTT. The rearrangement uses TRBV5-1 and TRBJ2-3; 7 bases agree with TRBD1. The ends lost 7 bases at V and 2 bases at J; junction bases unmatched: 10. There are 15 residues in the CDR3. The germline gives CDR1 SGHRS, CDR2 YFSETQ.

V and J are TRBV12-5 and TRBJ2-3; D is unclear. CDR3 length equals 12 residues. V lost 4 bases and J lost 6, with 8 bases in between. The germline V gene has CDR1 LGHNT and CDR2 FRNRAP. CDR3 sequence (DNA): TGTGCTAGTGGTTCCCCCCTGGATACGCAGTATTTT. Translation gives CASGSPLDTQYF.

The V and J genes are TRBV28 and TRBJ1-2; D unclear. V was cut by 2 bases and J by 8 bases, with 9 bases left in between. This CDR3 is built from 12 residues. Germline V gene data show CDR1 as MDHEN and CDR2 as SYDVKM. The CDR3 region is CASSLGGGGYTF. DNA for the CDR3: TGTGCCAGCAGTTTAGGAGGAGGAGGCTACACCTTC.

This clone was seen a few times. The chain has TRBV4-1 and TRBJ1-6, with D possibly matching TRBD1 (5 bases). Germline V lookup: CDR1 MGHRA, CDR2 YSYEKL. The CDR3 is made up of 16 amino acids. Deletions cut 2 bases from V and 5 bases from J, with 13 bases between. The CDR3 here is CASSQWISTDNSPLHF. The CDR3 nucleotides are TGCGCCAGCAGCCAATGGATATCGACAGATAATTCACCCCTCCACTTT.